This TCR beta chain was obtained from a study of T cells in Graves' hyperthyroidism and ophthalmopathy. Template material for amplifying TCR beta CDR3 regions consisted of RNA transcripts. The HTBI primer set was used in a first-round RT-PCR of the TCR CDR3. TCRdb processed the multiplex PCR reads anew with MiXCR; each CDR3 protein has one entry. The table has approximately 360,000 distinct CDR3 sequences, around a sixth seen once. This clonotype was observed many times. V shed 7 bases, J shed 7 bases, and the junction held 9 bases outside the gene matches. The CDR3 has 13 amino acids. J is TRBJ2-5 and V is TRBV12-3 or TRBV12-4; 7 nucleotides match TRBD2. This TCR was sampled from a woman in her late teens or twenties with Graves' hyperthyroidism that later progressed to Graves' ophthalmopathy. The sequenced sample was blood. The CDR3 DNA reads as TGTGCCAGCAAAACTAGCGCCAGGGCGACCCAGTACTTC. Protein sequence: CASKTSARATQYF.